Each of the 29 T cell receptor beta chains below was sequenced from the same sample in a study of blood T cell repertoires in COVID-19. Clones were read by immunoSEQ multiplex PCR, and TCRdb kept only the in-frame ones, dropping some. The repertoire holds over 350,000 clones, approximately 88% seen once, with around 0.97% in the top ten. The sample was PBMCs or T cells enriched from blood (not recorded which). The receptors were sampled from a woman aged 25 to 39 with acute COVID-19.

This chain connects TRBV5-4 to TRBJ1-2; perhaps TRBD1 as D (5 bases). The CDR3 consists of 15 residues. CDR1 and CDR2 (germline): SGHNT, YYREEE (reference sequence). V was clipped by 4 bases and J by 2 bases, with 15 bases between them. The CDR3 bases are TGTGCCAGCAGCCAAGGGCGCGGGGGGAACTATGGCTACACCTTC. Translated, it gives CASSQGRGGNYGYTF.

The chain carries TRBV23-1 and TRBJ2-4; possibly TRBD1 for D (6 bases). TRBV23-1 is noted as an ORF with a role that remains uncertain. CDR3 size: 19 residues. With 2 bases removed from V and 2 bases from J, the gap between germline ends came to 22 bases. The CDR3 nucleotides read TGCGCCAGCAGTCAAGGTTGTGTCGGACAGATGAGGCCCAAAAACATTCAGTACTTC. It specifies CASSQGCVGQMRPKNIQYF.

The chain combines TRBV6-1 with TRBJ1-5; the D gene is possibly TRBD1 (5 bases). Between the trimmed V and J ends, which lost 2 bases and 3 bases, there was a span of 20 bases. CDR1 MNHNS and CDR2 SASEGT come from the germline V gene. The CDR3 is 18 amino acids. This CDR3 is CASSERRGGTGNNQPQHF. DNA of the CDR3: TGTGCCAGCAGTGAAAGGCGGGGGGGAACAGGTAACAATCAGCCCCAGCATTTT.

This chain links TRBV24-1 with TRBJ2-2, with 8 bases lining up with TRBD1. The V gene end was trimmed by 6 bases and the J gene end by 0 bases; junction bases not matched to a gene: 11. The CDR3 totals 18 residues. CDR1 KGHDR and CDR2 SFDVKD come from the germline V gene. The DNA of the CDR3 is TGTGCCACCAGTTCGTACGGGGACAGGACCGCGAACACCGGGGAGCTGTTTTTT. Its protein product is CATSSYGDRTANTGELFF.

The rearrangement joins TRBV10-3 to TRBJ2-1; tentatively, D is TRBD1 (5 bases). The CDR3 runs 17 residues. V was pared by 3 bases and J by 0 bases, with 15 bases between. Germline V gene lookup returns CDR1 ENHRY and CDR2 SYGVKD. DNA of the CDR3: TGTGCCATCAGTGACCTCAATCAGGGAAACTCCTACAATGAGCAGTTCTTC. It is translated as CAISDLNQGNSYNEQFF.

The chain employs TRBV20-1 and TRBJ1-5; 10 bases agree with TRBD1. Germline V gene lookup returns CDR1 DFQATT and CDR2 SNEGSKA (reference sequence). With V trimmed by 3 bases and J by 2 bases, 10 bases remained unmatched. This CDR3 has 17 amino acids. This CDR3 is CSASSGTGVRGNQPQHF. The CDR3 DNA reads TGCAGTGCTAGTTCCGGGACAGGGGTTAGGGGCAATCAGCCCCAGCATTTT.

The chain carries TRBV15 and TRBJ1-2, with 7 positions matching TRBD1. The CDR3 is 15 amino acids. Germline loops: CDR1 LNHNV, CDR2 YYDKDF (reference sequence). With V trimmed by 1 base and J by 3 bases, 5 bases remained unmatched. CDR3: CATSRADRSHYGYTF. CDR3 sequence (DNA): TGTGCCACCAGCAGAGCGGACAGGTCCCACTATGGCTACACCTTC.

J is TRBJ1-2 and V is TRBV6-5; D might be TRBD1 (6 bases). V shed 2 bases and J shed 4 bases, with 14 bases lying between them. This CDR3 is built from 15 residues. Looked up from germline, CDR1 is MNHEY and CDR2 is SVGAGI. DNA for the CDR3: TGTGCCAGCAGTTACACCGGGACACTAGGCTATGGCTACACCTTC. Translating gives CASSYTGTLGYGYTF.

The V and J genes are TRBV9 and TRBJ2-5, with 16 bases aligning to TRBD2. Germline CDR1 is SGDLS and CDR2 is YYNGEE. The ends lost 3 bases at V and 4 bases at J; junction bases unmatched: 12. This CDR3 has 19 amino acids. CDR3 nucleotides: TGTGCCAGCAGCGCACCGGGGACTAGCGGGGGGGCCTATACAGAGACCCAGTACTTC. The encoded protein is CASSAPGTSGGAYTETQYF.

V and J are TRBV19 and TRBJ1-6, with TRBD1 matching over 10 bases. V lost 7 bases to trimming and J lost 10 bases; unmatched junction nucleotides: 10. Germline V CDR1 and CDR2: LNHDA, SQIVND (reference sequence). The CDR3 runs to 15 residues. Here the CDR3 DNA reads TGTGCCAGTACCCCCAGGGACAGGGGATTGTCACCCCTCCACTTT. Translating it yields CASTPRDRGLSPLHF.

CDR3 nucleotide sequence: TGTGCCAGCAGCTTAACGAGTACTAACACTGAAGCTTTCTTT. Translation gives CASSLTSTNTEAFF. V is TRBV7-3 and J is TRBJ1-1; D gene ambiguous. Deletions cut 0 bases from V and 2 bases from J, with 7 bases between. CDR1 is SGHTA, CDR2 FQGTGA, per germline. The CDR3 consists of 14 residues.

The chain combines TRBV19 with TRBJ2-4, with TRBD1 identical over 7 bases. From germline, CDR1 is LNHDA and CDR2 SQIVND (reference sequence). The CDR3 is made up of 13 amino acids. Trimming cost V 3 bases and J 9 bases; bases outside gene matches: 5. DNA for the CDR3: TGTGCCAGTAGTATCCGACAGGGCCCCATTCAGTACTTC. Its protein is CASSIRQGPIQYF.

The chain is built from TRBV5-6 and TRBJ2-3, with 8 bases lining up with TRBD2. Germline V gene lookup returns CDR1 SGHDT and CDR2 YYEEEE. The CDR3 contains 15 residues. V trimming: 1 base; J trimming: 6 bases; junction bases outside the gene matches: 7. CDR3 residues: CASSLFTGGADTQYF. As DNA, the CDR3 is TGTGCCAGCAGCTTGTTTACGGGGGGGGCGGATACGCAGTATTTT.

Comments on this clone: The sample carries other DNA sequences with the same CDR3. The chain links TRBV24-1 to TRBJ2-1; 9 bases are shared with TRBD2. CDR3 size: 17 residues. V shed 0 bases and J 4 bases; nucleotides not matched to a gene: 6. Germline lookup yields CDR1 KGHDR and CDR2 SFDVKD. The CDR3: CATSDLRASGAYNEQFF. The CDR3 coding sequence is TGTGCCACCAGTGATTTGCGGGCTAGCGGGGCATACAATGAGCAGTTCTTC.

The chain recombines TRBV30 with TRBJ1-6; D may be TRBD1 (6 bases). The ends were cut back, 2 bases at V and 7 bases at J, with 12 bases in the middle. Germline V gene sequence: CDR1 GTSNPN, CDR2 SVGIG (reference sequence). The CDR3 is 14 residues long. CDR3 residues: CAWSPDRPNSPLHF. In DNA form, the CDR3 reads TGTGCCTGGAGTCCCGACAGGCCAAATTCACCCCTCCACTTT.

The V and J genes are TRBV4-1 and TRBJ1-4; a possible D gene is TRBD1 (5 bases). The CDR3 contains 15 residues. Trimming took 4 bases from V and 6 from J, leaving 15 bases between them. Germline lookup yields CDR1 MGHRA and CDR2 YSYEKL. CDR3 bases: TGCGCCAGCAGCCTGTCCGGGGGAAAAGATGAAAAACTGTTTTTT. This gives the protein CASSLSGGKDEKLFF.

CDR3 coding DNA: TGCGCCAGCAGCTTGAATCCAGAGGGGGCAAACGAAAAACTGTTTTTT. It codes for CASSLNPEGANEKLFF. The rearrangement links TRBV5-1 to TRBJ1-4, with 7 bases that match TRBD1. With 1 base clipped from V and 8 bases from J, the junction kept 11 bases outside the gene matches. The CDR3 has 16 residues. CDR1 and CDR2 from the germline V gene are SGHRS and YFSETQ.

This clone was seen more than once but under ten times. V gene TRBV12-1 combines with J gene TRBJ1-5; the table's TRBD1 call for D was not verified on the DNA. TRBV12-1 is annotated as a pseudogene. The CDR3 has 17 amino acids. The CDR3: CASNSNPLTGGNQPQHF. For the CDR3, the DNA is TGTGCCAGCAATTCAAACCCCCTAACAGGGGGCAATCAGCCCCAGCATTTT.

The genes are TRBV2 and TRBJ2-6; D may be TRBD1 (6 bases). V gave up 5 bases and J gave up 0 bases, with 11 bases separating them. In germline, CDR1 is SNHLY, CDR2 FYNNEI. The CDR3 has 16 residues. The DNA of the CDR3 is TGTGCCAGCAGTCCGACAGGTCGCTCTGGGGCCAACGTCCTGACTTTC. Encoded protein: CASSPTGRSGANVLTF. The whole variable domain, filled in from reference TRBV2 and TRBJ2-6, reads EPEVTQTPSHQVTQMGQEVILRCVPISNHLYFYWYRQILGQKVEFLVSFYNNEISEKSEIFDDQFSVERPDGSNFTLKIRSTKLEDSAMYFCASSPTGRSGANVLTFGAGSRLTVL.

This rearrangement joins TRBV21-1 to TRBJ1-2; the table's D call, TRBD1, was not checked against the DNA. TRBV21-1 is a known pseudogene. The CDR3 runs 16 residues. The CDR3 spells CASRDEPGQGNYGYTF. The CDR3 DNA reads TGTGCCAGCAGAGACGAACCGGGACAGGGAAACTATGGCTACACCTTC.

This clone showed up just once. The gene calls are TRBV20-1 and TRBJ1-1, with D unclear. This CDR3 has 11 residues. Germline assignment: CDR1 DFQATT and CDR2 SNEGSKA (reference sequence). Trimming took 4 bases from V and 6 from J, leaving 9 bases between them. This CDR3 reads CSAMDSSEAFF. The CDR3 DNA is TGCAGTGCTATGGACTCTTCTGAAGCTTTCTTT.

This rearrangement joins TRBV6-2 or TRBV6-3 to TRBJ2-2; 9 positions match TRBD2. This CDR3 is built from 17 residues. V lost 0 bases and J lost 4; bases outside the gene matches: 6. Germline V gene lookup returns CDR1 MNHEY and CDR2 SVGEGT. CDR3 DNA: TGTGCCAGCAGTTACTCGCTAGCGGGAACTTTCACCGGGGAGCTGTTTTTT. Translated: CASSYSLAGTFTGELFF.

The genes are TRBV9 and TRBJ2-7; 8 bases map to TRBD1. The CDR3 sequence is 15 residues long. Germline lookup yields CDR1 SGDLS and CDR2 YYNGEE. V was clipped by 4 bases and J by 0 bases; unmatched bases: 6. CDR3 nucleotides: TGTGCCAGCAGCCCTCGACAGGGGAGCTCCTACGAGCAGTACTTC. Its protein product is CASSPRQGSSYEQYF.

This sequence joins TRBV7-9 and TRBJ1-4, with a weak D call TRBD1 (5 bases). Between the trimmed V and J ends, which lost 4 bases and 6 bases, there was a span of 12 bases. The CDR3 length is 14 residues. Germline loops: CDR1 SEHNR, CDR2 FQNEAQ (reference sequence). This chain's CDR3 is CASSSLRRDEKLFF. Here the CDR3 DNA reads TGTGCCAGCAGCTCCCTGCGCAGGGATGAAAAACTGTTTTTT. Filled out from reference TRBV7-9 and TRBJ1-4, the complete variable domain reads DTGVSQNPRHKITKRGQNVTFRCDPISEHNRLYWYRQTLGQGPEFLTYFQNEAQLEKSRLLSDRFSAERPKGSFSTLEIQRTEQGDSAMYLCASSSLRRDEKLFFGSGTQLSVL.

The chain has TRBV5-5 and TRBJ1-1, with TRBD1 matching 8 bases. This CDR3 comprises 14 residues. V was clipped by 4 bases and J by 3 bases; unmatched bases: 5. Germline V gives CDR1 SGHKS, CDR2 YYEKEE (reference sequence). The CDR3 DNA reads as TGTGCCAGCAGCCTGGACAGGGATTACACTGAAGCTTTCTTT. It yields the protein CASSLDRDYTEAFF.

The rearrangement joins TRBV11-3 to TRBJ2-2, with D possibly TRBD2 on 5 matching bases. Germline CDR1 and CDR2: SGHNT and YENEEA. The CDR3 has 12 residues. V was pared by 2 bases and J by 7 bases, with 5 bases between. CDR3 region: CASSLRGGELFF. CDR3 coding DNA: TGTGCCAGCAGCTTACGGGGCGGGGAGCTGTTTTTT. Supplemented by reference TRBV11-3 and TRBJ2-2, the full variable domain reads EAGVVQSPRYKIIEKKQPVAFWCNPISGHNTLYWYLQNLGQGPELLIRYENEEAVDDSQLPKDRFSAERLKGVDSTLKIQPAELGDSAVYLCASSLRGGELFFGEGSRLTVL.

This sequence joins TRBV27 and TRBJ1-4, with D tentatively TRBD1 (6 bases). The CDR3 is 16 amino acids. The V end was cut by 0 bases, the J end by 6 bases, with 14 bases between. CDR1 and CDR2 from the germline V gene are MNHEY and SMNVEV (reference sequence). In DNA, the CDR3 is TGTGCCAGCAGTTTATCACCCCCAGGGGCGTATGAAAAACTGTTTTTT. Its translation: CASSLSPPGAYEKLFF.

The chain uses TRBV19 and TRBJ1-3, with 7 positions matching TRBD1. Germline CDR1 reads LNHDA; CDR2 reads SQIVND (reference sequence). There are 14 residues in the CDR3. V gave up 6 bases and J gave up 3 bases; unmatched junction bases: 5. Written as DNA, the CDR3 is TGTGCCAGTAGAAGACAGGGACTTGGAAACACCATATATTTT. Residues: CASRRQGLGNTIYF. Drawing the rest from reference TRBV19 and TRBJ1-3, the complete variable domain is DGGITQSPKYLFRKEGQNVTLSCEQNLNHDAMYWYRQDPGQGLRLIYYSQIVNDFQKGDIAEGYSVSREKKESFPLTVTSAQKNPTAFYLCASRRQGLGNTIYFGEGSWLTVV.

V usage is TRBV2 and J usage is TRBJ2-7; 12 bases are shared with TRBD2. CDR1 is SNHLY and CDR2 is FYNNEI in the germline V gene. J lost 4 bases, V lost 4 bases, and 2 bases had no gene match. This CDR3 region has 14 residues. The CDR3 region is CASSGGTSGYEQYF. The DNA of the CDR3 is TGTGCCAGCAGTGGGGGGACTAGCGGGTACGAGCAGTACTTC.